This entry is about one TCR beta chain. Its target is not known. The data originate from a study of cytomegalovirus exposure and HLA in healthy donors. Study observations and caveats: In a later analysis, a missense DCLRE1C variant was linked to TCR beta V- and J-gene trimming. Analysis performed later showed TCR beta chains linked to HLA being more clonally expanded than equally common others.

The PCR ran on 60 Vbeta and 13 Jbeta primers. TCRdb's table, derived via immunoSEQ multiplex PCR, lists solely in-frame clones and lacks some. Among about 170,000 clones listed, approximately 70% were seen once. This CDR3 region has 17 residues. The germline V and J ends were trimmed by 0 bases and 4 bases, with 16 bases remaining between them. The germline V gene encodes CDR1 LGHNA and CDR2 YSLEER. The genes are TRBV4-3 and TRBJ2-1; D perhaps matches TRBD1 (5 bases). This receptor was taken from a middle-aged man in good health and CMV-seropositive. The sample comprised PBMCs. The CDR3 here is CASSQDWGGTSYNEQFF. The CDR3 DNA follows: TGCGCCAGCAGCCAAGATTGGGGCGGAACTTCGTACAATGAGCAGTTCTTC.